This TCR beta chain came from a study of blood T cells in healthy people across ages. Overall study: For every two T cells, template switching captured about one barcoded beta molecule.

This clonotype showed up just a few times. Isolation recovered at least 6 million PBMCs from every sample. RNA extraction gave at least 5 micrograms of total RNA per sample. For the second PCR, which ran for about 7 to 11 cycles, a sample-barcoded 5' primer and a J-beta primer mix were used. TCRdb redid the calling of the 5' RACE reads with MiXCR, one entry per CDR3 protein. The sample has fewer than 1,200,000 distinct CDR3 sequences, 20% to 25% seen once. Looked up from germline, CDR1 is SQVTM and CDR2 is ANQGSEA. Trimming took 4 bases from V and 8 from J; bases not matched to a gene: 8. The CDR3 runs to 13 residues. The sample was also linked to a second study, of T cells of mothers and their children. That study adds: Amplification in the second PCR used the M1S primer, which added sample barcodes and 2-4 random nucleotides.

The sequence was obtained from a girl between 2 and 10 years old in good health. Sequences were obtained from blood. This rearrangement joins TRBV29-1 to TRBJ1-2; 9 nucleotides align to TRBD1. DNA of the CDR3: TGCAGCGTTGTCCCTTCGACAGGGGGGGGCTACACCTTC. This translates into CSVVPSTGGGYTF.